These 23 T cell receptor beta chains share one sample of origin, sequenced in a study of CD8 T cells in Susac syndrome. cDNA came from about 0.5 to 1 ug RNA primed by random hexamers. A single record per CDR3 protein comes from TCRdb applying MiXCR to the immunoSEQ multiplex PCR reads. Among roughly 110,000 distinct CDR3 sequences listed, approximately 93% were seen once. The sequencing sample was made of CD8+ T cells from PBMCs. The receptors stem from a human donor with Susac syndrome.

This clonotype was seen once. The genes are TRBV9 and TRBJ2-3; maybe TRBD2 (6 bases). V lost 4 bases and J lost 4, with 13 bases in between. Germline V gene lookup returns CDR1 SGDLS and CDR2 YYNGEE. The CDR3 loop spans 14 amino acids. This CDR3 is CASSPHWGADTQYF. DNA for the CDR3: TGTGCCAGCAGCCCCCACTGGGGGGCAGATACGCAGTATTTT.

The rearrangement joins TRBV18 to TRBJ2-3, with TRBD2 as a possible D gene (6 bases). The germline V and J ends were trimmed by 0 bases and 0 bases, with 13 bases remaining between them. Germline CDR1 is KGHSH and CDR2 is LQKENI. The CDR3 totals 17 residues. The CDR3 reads CASSPPEGRGSTDTQYF. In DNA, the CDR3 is TGTGCCAGCTCACCACCGGAGGGAAGAGGGAGCACAGATACGCAGTATTTT.

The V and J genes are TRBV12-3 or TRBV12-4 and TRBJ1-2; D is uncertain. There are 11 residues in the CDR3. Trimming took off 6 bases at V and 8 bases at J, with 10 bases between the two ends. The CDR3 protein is CASSTLQGYTF. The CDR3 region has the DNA TGTGCCAGCAGCACCTTGCAGGGCTACACCTTC.

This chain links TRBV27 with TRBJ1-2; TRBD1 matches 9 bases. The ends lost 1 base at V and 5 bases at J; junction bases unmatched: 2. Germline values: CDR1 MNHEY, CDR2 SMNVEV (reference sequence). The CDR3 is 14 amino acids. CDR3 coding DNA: TGTGCCAGCAGTTTATTGGGACAGGGTTATGGCTACACCTTC. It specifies CASSLLGQGYGYTF.

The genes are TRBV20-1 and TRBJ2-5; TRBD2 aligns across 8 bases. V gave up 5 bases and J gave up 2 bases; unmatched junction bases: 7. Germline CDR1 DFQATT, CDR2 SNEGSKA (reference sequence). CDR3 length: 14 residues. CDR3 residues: CSAPQTSEQETQYF. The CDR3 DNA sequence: TGCAGTGCTCCCCAGACTAGCGAACAAGAGACCCAGTACTTC.

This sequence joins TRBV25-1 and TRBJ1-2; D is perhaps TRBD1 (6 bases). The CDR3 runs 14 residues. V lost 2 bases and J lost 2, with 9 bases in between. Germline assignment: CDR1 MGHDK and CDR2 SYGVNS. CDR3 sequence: CASSELGQNYGYTF. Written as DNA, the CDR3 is TGTGCCAGCAGTGAACTTGGACAGAACTATGGCTACACCTTC.

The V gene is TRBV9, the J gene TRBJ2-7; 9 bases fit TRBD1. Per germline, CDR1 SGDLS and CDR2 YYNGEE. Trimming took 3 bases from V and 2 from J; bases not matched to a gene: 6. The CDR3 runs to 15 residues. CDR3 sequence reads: CASSDGQGTTYEQYF. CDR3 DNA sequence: TGTGCCAGCAGCGACGGACAGGGGACCACCTACGAGCAGTACTTC.

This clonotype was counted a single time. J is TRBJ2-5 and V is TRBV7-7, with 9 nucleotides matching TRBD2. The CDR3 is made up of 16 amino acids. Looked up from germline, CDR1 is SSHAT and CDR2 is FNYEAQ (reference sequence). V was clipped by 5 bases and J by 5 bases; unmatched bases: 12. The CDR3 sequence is CASSPTLAGTGETQYF. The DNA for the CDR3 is TGTGCCAGCAGCCCAACCCTAGCGGGGACGGGGGAGACCCAGTACTTC.

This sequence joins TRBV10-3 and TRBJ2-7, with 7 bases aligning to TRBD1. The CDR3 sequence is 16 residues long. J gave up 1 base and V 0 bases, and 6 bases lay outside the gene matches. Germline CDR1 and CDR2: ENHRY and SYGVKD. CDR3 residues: CAISESTTGESYEQYF. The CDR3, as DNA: TGTGCCATCAGTGAGTCGACAACAGGGGAGTCCTACGAGCAGTACTTC.

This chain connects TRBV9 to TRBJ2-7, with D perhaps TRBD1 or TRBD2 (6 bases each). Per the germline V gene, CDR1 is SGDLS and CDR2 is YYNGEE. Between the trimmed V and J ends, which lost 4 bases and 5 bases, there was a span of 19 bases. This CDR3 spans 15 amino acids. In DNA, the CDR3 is TGTGCCAGCAGCCCTCCGGGGGCGGAGGGGGACGAGCAGTACTTC. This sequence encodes CASSPPGAEGDEQYF.

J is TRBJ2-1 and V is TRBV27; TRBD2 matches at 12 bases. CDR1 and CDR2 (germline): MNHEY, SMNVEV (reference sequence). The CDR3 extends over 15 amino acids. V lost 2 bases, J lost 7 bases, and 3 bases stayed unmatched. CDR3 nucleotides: TGTGCCAGCAGTTTAACTAGCGGGGGGTTGAATGAGCAGTTCTTC. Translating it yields CASSLTSGGLNEQFF.

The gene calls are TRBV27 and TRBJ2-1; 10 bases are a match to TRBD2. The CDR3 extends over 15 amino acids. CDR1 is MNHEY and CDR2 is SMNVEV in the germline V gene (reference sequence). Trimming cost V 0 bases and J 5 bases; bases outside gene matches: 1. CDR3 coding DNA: TGTGCCAGCAGTTTATCAGCGGGGGGGAACAATGAGCAGTTCTTC. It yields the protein CASSLSAGGNNEQFF.

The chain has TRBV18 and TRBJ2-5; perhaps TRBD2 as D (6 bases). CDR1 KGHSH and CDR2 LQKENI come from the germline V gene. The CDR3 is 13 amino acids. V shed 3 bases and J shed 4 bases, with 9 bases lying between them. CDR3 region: CASSPTRPETQYF. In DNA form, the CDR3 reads TGTGCCAGCTCACCGACTAGGCCAGAGACCCAGTACTTC.

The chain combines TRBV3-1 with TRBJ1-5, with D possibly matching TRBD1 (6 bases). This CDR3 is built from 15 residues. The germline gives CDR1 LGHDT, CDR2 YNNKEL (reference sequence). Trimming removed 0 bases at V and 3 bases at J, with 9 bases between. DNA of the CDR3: TGTGCCAGCAGCCAAGATTGGGGGGCCAATCAGCCCCAGCATTTT. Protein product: CASSQDWGANQPQHF.

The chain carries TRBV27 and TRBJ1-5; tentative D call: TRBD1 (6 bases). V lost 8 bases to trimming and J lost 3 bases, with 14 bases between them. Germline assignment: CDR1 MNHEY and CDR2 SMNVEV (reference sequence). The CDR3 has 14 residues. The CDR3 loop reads CASRFQGSNQPQHF. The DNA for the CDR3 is TGTGCCAGCCGCTTCCAGGGGTCCAATCAGCCCCAGCATTTT.

The CDR3 DNA reads TGCGCCAGCAGCTTGGAGGGGGGCGGCTACACCTTC. It is translated as CASSLEGGGYTF. The V and J genes are TRBV5-1 and TRBJ1-2; D possibly corresponds to TRBD1 (6 bases). There are 12 residues in the CDR3. Looked up from germline, CDR1 is SGHRS and CDR2 is YFSETQ. V lost 0 bases, J lost 8 bases, and 8 bases lay in between.

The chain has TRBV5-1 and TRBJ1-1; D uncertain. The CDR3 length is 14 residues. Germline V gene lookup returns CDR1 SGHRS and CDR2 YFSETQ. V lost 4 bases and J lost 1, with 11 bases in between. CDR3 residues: CASSTLPGNTEAFF. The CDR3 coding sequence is TGCGCCAGCAGCACGCTCCCAGGGAACACTGAAGCTTTCTTT.

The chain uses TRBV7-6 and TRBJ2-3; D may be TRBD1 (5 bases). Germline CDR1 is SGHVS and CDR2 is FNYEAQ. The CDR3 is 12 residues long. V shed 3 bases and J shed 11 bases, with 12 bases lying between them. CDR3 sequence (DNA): TGTGCCAGCAGCTTTTTACAGGACCGGCAGTATTTT. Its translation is CASSFLQDRQYF.

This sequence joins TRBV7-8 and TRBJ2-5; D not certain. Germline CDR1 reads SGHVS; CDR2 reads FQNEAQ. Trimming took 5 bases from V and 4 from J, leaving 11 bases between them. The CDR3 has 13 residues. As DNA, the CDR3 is TGTGCCAGCAGCCCGTCGTTTACAGAGACCCAGTACTTC. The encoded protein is CASSPSFTETQYF.

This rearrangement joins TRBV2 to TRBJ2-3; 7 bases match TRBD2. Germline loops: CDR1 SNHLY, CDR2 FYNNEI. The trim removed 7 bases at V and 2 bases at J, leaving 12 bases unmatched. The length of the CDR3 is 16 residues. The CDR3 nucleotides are TGTGCCAGCAATGGGGGGGACCCGACCCCCACAGATACGCAGTATTTT. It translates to CASNGGDPTPTDTQYF.

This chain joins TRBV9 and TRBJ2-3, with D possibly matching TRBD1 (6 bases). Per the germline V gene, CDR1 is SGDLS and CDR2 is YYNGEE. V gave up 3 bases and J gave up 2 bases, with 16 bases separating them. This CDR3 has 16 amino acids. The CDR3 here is CASSEETGQYTDTQYF. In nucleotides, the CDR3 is TGTGCCAGCAGCGAGGAGACAGGCCAATACACAGATACGCAGTATTTT.

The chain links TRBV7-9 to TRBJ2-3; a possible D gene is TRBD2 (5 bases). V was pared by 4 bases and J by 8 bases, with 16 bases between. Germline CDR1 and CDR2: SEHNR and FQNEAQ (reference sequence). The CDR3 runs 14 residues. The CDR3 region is CASSSGKVRGTQYF. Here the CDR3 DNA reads TGTGCCAGCAGCTCTGGGAAGGTCCGGGGTACGCAGTATTTT.

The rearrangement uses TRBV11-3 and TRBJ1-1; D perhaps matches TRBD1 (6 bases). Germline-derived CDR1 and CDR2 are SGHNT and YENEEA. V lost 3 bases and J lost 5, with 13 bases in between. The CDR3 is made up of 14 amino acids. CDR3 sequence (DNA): TGTGCCAGCAGCTTGGGGGGCGAAGGGACTGAAGCTTTCTTT. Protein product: CASSLGGEGTEAFF.